This entry lists 7 T cell receptor beta chains sequenced from one sample in a study of blood T cell repertoires in COVID-19. Repertoires were generated with immunoSEQ multiplex PCR, while TCRdb's copy carries only in-frame clones and drops some. The table includes around 100,000 clones, about 89% detected once. Sample: peripheral blood. The receptors were gathered from a man in his fifties or sixties with acute or convalescent COVID-19.

The genes are TRBV20-1 and TRBJ2-3; tentatively, D is TRBD2 (5 bases). The CDR3 has 14 amino acids. Germline lookup yields CDR1 DFQATT and CDR2 SNEGSKA (reference sequence). V shed 5 bases and J shed 2 bases, with 14 bases lying between them. DNA of the CDR3: TGCAGTGCTTGTGACTATCGGTTCACAGATACGCAGTATTTT. Its translation is CSACDYRFTDTQYF.

The rearrangement links TRBV5-1 to TRBJ2-7, with 13 positions matching TRBD2. Germline lookup yields CDR1 SGHRS and CDR2 YFSETQ. V trimming: 4 bases; J trimming: 8 bases; junction bases outside the gene matches: 6. The CDR3 extends over 14 amino acids. This chain's CDR3 is CASSPTSGRPQQYF. CDR3 coding DNA: TGCGCCAGCAGCCCGACTAGCGGGAGGCCCCAGCAGTACTTC. Full variable domain (outside the CDR3, taken from reference TRBV5-1 and TRBJ2-7): KAGVTQTPRYLIKTRGQQVTLSCSPISGHRSVSWYQQTPGQGLQFLFEYFSETQRNKGNFPGRFSGRQFSNSRSEMNVSTLELGDSALYLCASSPTSGRPQQYFGPGTRLTVT.

The J gene is TRBJ1-2, the V gene TRBV28, with TRBD1 identical over 8 bases. CDR3 length: 14 amino acids. In germline, CDR1 is MDHEN, CDR2 SYDVKM. With V trimmed by 3 bases and J by 8 bases, 8 bases remained unmatched. The CDR3 reads CASSFGGQAGGYTF. The CDR3 DNA reads TGTGCCAGCAGTTTCGGGGGACAGGCAGGGGGCTACACCTTC.

This sequence joins TRBV5-4 and TRBJ2-4; 13 nucleotides match TRBD2. CDR3 size: 18 residues. Unmatched junction bases numbered 5, after V lost 0 bases and J lost 2 bases. Germline CDR1 is SGHNT and CDR2 is YYREEE (reference sequence). The CDR3 nucleotides read TGTGCCAGCAGCTTGGGACTAGCGGGAGGCGGGACCAAAAACATTCAGTACTTC. This sequence encodes CASSLGLAGGGTKNIQYF.

The J gene is TRBJ2-5, the V gene TRBV5-1, with TRBD1 as a possible D gene (6 bases). The V gene lost 3 bases and the J gene lost 3 bases, with 12 bases spanning the gap. CDR3 length equals 14 residues. CDR1 is SGHRS and CDR2 is YFSETQ in the germline V gene. The CDR3 spells CASSSDRGKETQYF. CDR3 sequence (DNA): TGCGCCAGCAGCTCGGACAGAGGAAAAGAGACCCAGTACTTC.

This sequence joins TRBV28 and TRBJ1-5; 9 nucleotides match TRBD1. Germline V gives CDR1 MDHEN, CDR2 SYDVKM. V lost 4 bases and J lost 4; bases outside the gene matches: 11. CDR3 length: 17 residues. CDR3 in amino acids: CASSSPLPDRGNQPQHF. CDR3 bases: TGTGCCAGCAGTTCCCCATTACCCGACAGGGGGAATCAGCCCCAGCATTTT.

The chain joins TRBV27 to TRBJ2-2; 7 positions match TRBD2. The V segment lost 5 bases and the J segment 5 bases; nucleotides outside the gene matches: 11. CDR1 is MNHEY and CDR2 is SMNVEV in the germline V gene (reference sequence). The CDR3 consists of 16 residues. In DNA, the CDR3 is TGTGCCAGCAGTCCGTCCGCGGGAGAACGTACCGGGGAGCTGTTTTTT. It is translated as CASSPSAGERTGELFF.